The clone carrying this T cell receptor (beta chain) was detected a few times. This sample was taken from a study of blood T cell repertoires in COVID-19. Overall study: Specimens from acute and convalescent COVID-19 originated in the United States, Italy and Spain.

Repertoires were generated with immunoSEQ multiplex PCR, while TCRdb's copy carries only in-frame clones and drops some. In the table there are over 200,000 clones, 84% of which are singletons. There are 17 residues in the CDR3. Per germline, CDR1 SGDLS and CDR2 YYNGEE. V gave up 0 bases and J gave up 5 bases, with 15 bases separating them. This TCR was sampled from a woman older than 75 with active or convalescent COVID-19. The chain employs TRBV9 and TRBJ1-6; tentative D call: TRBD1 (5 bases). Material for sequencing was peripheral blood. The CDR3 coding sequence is TGTGCCAGCAGCGTAGACGAAGGGGCCGCGAATAATTCACCCCTCCACTTT. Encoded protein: CASSVDEGAANNSPLHF. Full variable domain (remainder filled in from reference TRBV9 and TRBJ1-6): DSGVTQTPKHLITATGQRVTLRCSPRSGDLSVYWYQQSLDQGLQFLIQYYNGEERAKGNILERFSAQQFPDLHSELNLSSLELGDSALYFCASSVDEGAANNSPLHFGNGTRLTVT.